This T cell receptor beta chain was obtained from a study of CD8 T cells in Susac syndrome. Trimming took off 1 base at V and 5 bases at J, with 6 bases between the two ends. The CDR3 is 13 residues long. Germline V gene data show CDR1 as LNHNV and CDR2 as YYDKDF (reference sequence). The sequenced target, TCR beta, came from blood CD8+ and CD4+ T cells. This clonotype was detected once. As yet, its antigen is unknown. Random-hexamer reverse transcription was applied to roughly 0.5 to 1 ug RNA. Via MiXCR, TCRdb re-called the immunoSEQ multiplex PCR reads, giving one row per CDR3 protein. The table includes fewer than 350,000 distinct CDR3 sequences, 89% detected once. Study results and limitations: The TCR sequencing and HLA analysis in the study involved a relatively small number of individuals, as the study acknowledged.

The sample was CD8+ T cells from PBMCs. This TCR derives from a human donor with multiple sclerosis. V is TRBV15 and J is TRBJ2-1; no firm D call. In nucleotides, the CDR3 is TGTGCCACCAGCAGAGCAGAACACAATGAGCAGTTCTTC. Its protein is CATSRAEHNEQFF.